The clone carrying this TCR beta chain was seen many times. Its antigen is as yet unknown. The sample is drawn from a study of T cell repertoires in cytomegalovirus infection. Study-level information: Public signatures in TCR beta pointed to CMV infection and matching HLA type.

This CDR3 comprises 18 residues. Trimming cost V 7 bases and J 3 bases, with 26 bases left between them. Germline CDR1 is SEHNR and CDR2 is FQNEAQ (reference sequence). TCRdb re-called the reads through MiXCR, storing one row per CDR3 protein. This sample has about 900,000 distinct CDR3 sequences, with less than 40% found just once. The chain joins TRBV7-9 to TRBJ2-3, with D tentatively TRBD2 (7 bases). The sequencing used cultured CD8+ T cells from PBMCs, collected from culture after CMV antigen stimulation. This clonotype was sampled from a human donor in good health (CMV status not recorded). Some clones in this sample may be carry-over from other donors' samples. CDR3: CASIPTLGGLARTDTQYF. CDR3 DNA: TGTGCCAGCATCCCCACGCTGGGGGGGCTAGCGCGGACAGATACGCAGTATTTT.